This T cell receptor (beta chain) was captured by sequencing in a study of blood T cells in healthy people across ages. A second about 6 to 11 cycle PCR used barcoded and J-beta primers. Every molecule of cDNA carried a tag from a template-switch adaptor with 12 random nucleotides. TCRdb recomputed calls from the 5' RACE reads with MiXCR, one row per CDR3 protein. The profile shows approximately 800,000 distinct CDR3 sequences, around 25% of them singletons. Germline V gene sequence: CDR1 SGHRS, CDR2 YFSETQ. The V and J ends lost 7 bases and 4 bases respectively, with 14 bases between them. The CDR3 contains 13 residues. The data were also submitted as part of a second study, on T cells of mothers and their children. Per that paper: All extracted RNA went into cDNA synthesis, around 1.4 ug per 15 ul.

This chain links TRBV5-1 with TRBJ1-2; no reliable D call. The TCR comes from a boy between 10 and 17 years old in good health. Sequenced sample: blood. The CDR3 here is CASRTDSIYGYTF. DNA for the CDR3: TGCGCCAGCCGGACGGATTCGATCTATGGCTACACCTTC.